This TCR beta chain emerged from a study of metastatic and nonmetastatic thyroid tumors. Study-level information: A comparison of repertoires was made across blood and tumor or nodule tissue from malignant and benign thyroid patients.

The V and J ends lost 6 bases and 6 bases respectively, with 17 bases between them. Per germline, CDR1 SQVTM and CDR2 ANQGSEA. CDR3 length equals 14 residues. There were no patients who had received any treatment before thyroid surgery. This clone has a handful of counts. Its antigen remains unidentified. Study processing details: In papillary thyroid cancer, a distant-metastasis classifier was built using CDR3 differences across clinicopathological groups. TCRdb recomputed clones from the PCR reads via MiXCR. In this record, the V and J calls reflect TCRdb's handling and not the investigators' own analysis. The sample includes roughly 90,000 clones, 15% of them seen just once. General study results and limits: Reported TCR beta diversity, measured in blood and tumor, was significantly higher for malignant thyroid tumors than for benign nodules.

The sample taken for sequencing was blood. The V and J genes are TRBV29-1 and TRBJ2-2; D is perhaps TRBD1 (6 bases). The source is a female donor with papillary thyroid cancer or a benign thyroid nodule (not recorded which). Some clones in this sample may be carry-over from other donors' samples. The CDR3 coding sequence is TGCAGCGTCTCACTGGGAACAGGGCCCGGGGAGCTGTTTTTT. Translating gives CSVSLGTGPGELFF.